The clone carrying this T cell receptor beta chain has a single count. Residents of under 25 US areas, aged roughly 18 to 89 years, made up the participants. Cohort allocation depended upon clinical history that participants reported. The entry originates in a study of blood T cell repertoires in COVID-19. Study in general: The samples span acute and convalescent COVID-19 from the United States, Italy and Spain. Sample material is recorded as cDNA or gDNA derived from T cells, B-cell-depleted T cells, or PBMCs.

The CDR3 length is 14 residues. The V gene end was trimmed by 5 bases and the J gene end by 7 bases; junction bases not matched to a gene: 5. Germline values: CDR1 SGHVS, CDR2 FNYEAQ. Measured with immunoSEQ multiplex PCR; TCRdb has only the in-frame clones, and not every one. Of 400,000 to 550,000 clones listed, about 85% were seen once; the top ten hold 1.5% to 2%. The clonotype originates from a woman aged 18-30 years with acute COVID-19. The chain links TRBV7-6 to TRBJ1-6; 7 bases fit TRBD1. The sequenced material came from PBMCs or T cells enriched from blood (not recorded which). The CDR3 here is CASSTGTANSPLHF. The CDR3 bases are TGTGCCAGCAGCACCGGGACAGCAAATTCACCCCTCCACTTT.